This record covers a single T cell receptor beta chain. Its antigen is still unknown. The PCR contained 60 Vbeta and 13 Jbeta primers. Authors' data handling: The authors later counted about 80 million unique TCR beta chains, around 9.9 million of them shared. Generated by immunoSEQ multiplex PCR, the TCRdb table keeps only in-frame clones and is missing some. Clonal size and the V and J genes are those of that table, whereas D and trimming came from the DNA. Of about 130,000 clones in the sample, 15% to 20% were seen once. The entry originates in a study of cytomegalovirus exposure and HLA in healthy donors. Study-level findings and limits: The HLA-A and HLA-B alleles of most subjects were reportedly predicted accurately from TCR beta sequences. Previously analyzed data showed that most TCR beta V segments were productive at a frequency of about 87% or about 30%.

V lost 5 bases, J lost 11 bases, and 8 bases stayed unmatched. The CDR3 contains 12 residues. Germline assignment: CDR1 SGHVS and CDR2 FQNEAQ. Input material: PBMCs. The sequence derives from a female donor in good health and CMV-seropositive. The rearrangement links TRBV7-8 to TRBJ1-1; 7 positions match TRBD1. CDR3 coding DNA: TGTGCCAGCAGCCCGAGACAGGGTACGGCTTTCTTT. Encoded protein: CASSPRQGTAFF.